A selection of T cell receptor beta chains follows, all from one sample in a study of shared clonotypes between healthy human individuals. TCRdb's copy holds only in-frame clones and misses some; the assay was immunoSEQ multiplex PCR. The table includes 2 million to 2.5 million clones, approximately 96% detected once. The sequencing sample was made of naive CD4+ T cells sorted from blood. These receptors were taken from a man aged 18 to 30 in good health. The CDR3 runs from the conserved cysteine through the conserved F or W. Each record gives: clone size, J gene, V gene, D gene, CDR3 DNA, CDR3 protein. A D gene is named only where the DNA matches it firmly. Where a row states a size, it is once, few, many or the class of an expanded clone; other rows omit it.

>-|TRBJ2-3|TRBV18|TRBD1
TGTGCCAGCTCACCACGAGACAGGGTTGGAGATACGCAGTATTTT
CASSPRDRVGDTQYF
>-|TRBJ2-3|TRBV2|-
TGTGCCAGCAGTGAAGCGCTCGGGAGAACAGATACGCAGTATTTT
CASSEALGRTDTQYF
>-|TRBJ2-5|TRBV5-1|TRBD1
TGCGCCAGCAGCTGGGGAACAGGGGGCGAGGAGACCCAGTACTTC
CASSWGTGGEETQYF
>-|TRBJ2-4|TRBV2|-
TGTGCCAGCAGATCACAGGGTTGGGGGGAAAACATTCAGTACTTC
CASRSQGWGENIQYF
>-|TRBJ2-1|TRBV5-1|-
TGCGCCAGCAGCCCTTCTGGGAAAGCGTACAATGAGCAGTTCTTC
CASSPSGKAYNEQFF
>-|TRBJ1-5|TRBV19|TRBD1
TGTGCCAGTGGGGGGACAGGGAACAATCAGCCCCAGCATTTT
CASGGTGNNQPQHF
>once|TRBJ1-5|TRBV6-4|-
TGTGCCAGCAGTGACTCGAGCACAGGAGAAAATCAGCCCCAGCATTTT
CASSDSSTGENQPQHF
>-|TRBJ2-7|TRBV30|-
TGTGCTGTCGGCGGGACCCCCTACGAGCAGTACTTC
CAVGGTPYEQYF
>-|TRBJ2-5|TRBV28|-
TGTGCCAGCAGCCCTTCCTCCAACCAAGAGACCCAGTACTTC
CASSPSSNQETQYF
>-|TRBJ1-3|TRBV18|-
TGTGCCAGCTCACCGATGGCGGCTGGAAACACCATATATTTT
CASSPMAAGNTIYF
>-|TRBJ1-4|TRBV7-9|-
TGTGCCAGCAGCTTAGAGAGGACAAGTGAAAAACTGTTTTTT
CASSLERTSEKLFF
>-|TRBJ1-1|TRBV30|-
TGTGCCTGGAGATCGGGGGGCGACACTGAAGCTTTCTTT
CAWRSGGDTEAFF
>-|TRBJ2-1|TRBV6-1|-
TGTGCCAGCAGTGAAATCGGGTGGGGGTTAAGCTCCTACAATGAGCAGTTCTTC
CASSEIGWGLSSYNEQFF
>-|TRBJ1-6|TRBV25-1|-
TGTGCCAGCAGTTTCGGTAATTCACCCCTCCACTTT
CASSFGNSPLHF
>once|TRBJ1-5|TRBV2|TRBD1
TGTGCCAGCAGCGTCGTGGACAGGGCGTCGGGTCAGCCCCAGCATTTT
CASSVVDRASGQPQHF
>-|TRBJ2-7|TRBV4-3|TRBD1
TGCGCCAGCAGCCAAGGGGACAGGAGCTCCTACGAGCAGTACTTC
CASSQGDRSSYEQYF